This T cell receptor beta chain was recorded in a study of STAT3 mutations in large granular lymphocyte leukemia. Study observations and caveats: At least one immunodominant TCR beta clonotype appeared in every T-cell large granular lymphocyte leukemia patient.

V lost 6 bases and J 5 bases, leaving 11 bases between the germline ends. CDR3 length: 13 residues. Germline CDR1 is KGHSH and CDR2 is LQKENI. Points on this clone: Its antigen is unknown.

Clones were read by immunoSEQ multiplex PCR, and TCRdb kept only the in-frame ones, dropping some. The profile shows around 1,500 clones, about 85% of them singletons. This chain uses TRBV18 with TRBJ1-5, with D perhaps TRBD1 (6 bases). Source material: peripheral blood mononuclear cells. This receptor was identified in a woman between 35 and 50 years old with T-cell large granular lymphocyte leukemia. Some clones in this sample may be carry-over from other donors' samples. The CDR3 reads CASSRDRYQPQHF. Written as DNA, the CDR3 is TGTGCCAGCTCTCGCGACAGGTATCAGCCCCAGCATTTT.